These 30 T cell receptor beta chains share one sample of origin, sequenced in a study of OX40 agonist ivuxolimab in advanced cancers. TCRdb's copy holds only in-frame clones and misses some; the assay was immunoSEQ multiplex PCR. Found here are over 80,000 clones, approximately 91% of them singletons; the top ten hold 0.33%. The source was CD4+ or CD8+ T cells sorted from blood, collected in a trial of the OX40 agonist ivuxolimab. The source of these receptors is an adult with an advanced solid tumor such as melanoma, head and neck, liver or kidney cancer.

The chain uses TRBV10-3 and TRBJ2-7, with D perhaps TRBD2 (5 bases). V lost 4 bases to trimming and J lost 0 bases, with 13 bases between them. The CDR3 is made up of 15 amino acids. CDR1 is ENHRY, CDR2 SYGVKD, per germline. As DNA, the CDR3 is TGTGCCATCAGTGTAGGACTTGGAAGCTCCTACGAGCAGTACTTC. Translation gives CAISVGLGSSYEQYF.

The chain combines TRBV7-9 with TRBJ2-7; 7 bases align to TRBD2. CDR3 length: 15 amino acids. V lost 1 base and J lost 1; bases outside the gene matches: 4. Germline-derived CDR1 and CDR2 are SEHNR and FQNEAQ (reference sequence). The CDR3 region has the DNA TGTGCCAGCAGCTTAGAAGGCGGGAGTTCCTACGAGCAGTACTTC. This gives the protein CASSLEGGSSYEQYF.

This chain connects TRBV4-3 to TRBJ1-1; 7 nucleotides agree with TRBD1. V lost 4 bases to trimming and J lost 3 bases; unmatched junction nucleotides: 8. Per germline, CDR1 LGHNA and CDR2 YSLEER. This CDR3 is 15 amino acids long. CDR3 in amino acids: CASSLDRVWDTEAFF. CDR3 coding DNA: TGCGCCAGCAGCCTAGACAGGGTTTGGGACACTGAAGCTTTCTTT.

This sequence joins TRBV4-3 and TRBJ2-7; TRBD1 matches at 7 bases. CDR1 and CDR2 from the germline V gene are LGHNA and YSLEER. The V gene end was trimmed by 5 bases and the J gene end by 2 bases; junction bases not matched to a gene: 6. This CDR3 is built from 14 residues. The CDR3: CASSRGQYTYEQYF. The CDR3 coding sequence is TGCGCCAGCAGCAGGGGACAGTACACCTACGAGCAGTACTTC.

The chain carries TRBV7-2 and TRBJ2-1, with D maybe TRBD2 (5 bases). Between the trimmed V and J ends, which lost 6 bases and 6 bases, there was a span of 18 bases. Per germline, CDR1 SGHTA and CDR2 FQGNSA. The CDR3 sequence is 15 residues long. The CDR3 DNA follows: TGTGCCAGCAGAGAAACACCTCCACGGGGCAATGAGCAGTTCTTC. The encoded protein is CASRETPPRGNEQFF. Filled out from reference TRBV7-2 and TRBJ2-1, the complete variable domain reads GAGVSQSPSNKVTEKGKDVELRCDPISGHTALYWYRQSLGQGLEFLIYFQGNSAPDKSGLPSDRFSAERTGGSVSTLTIQRTQQEDSAVYLCASRETPPRGNEQFFGPGTRLTVL.

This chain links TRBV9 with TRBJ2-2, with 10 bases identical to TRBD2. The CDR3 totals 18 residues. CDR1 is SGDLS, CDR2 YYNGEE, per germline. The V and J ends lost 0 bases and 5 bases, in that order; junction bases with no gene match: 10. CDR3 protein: CASSVGSSGRQGTGELFF. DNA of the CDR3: TGTGCCAGCAGCGTAGGGAGTAGCGGGAGGCAGGGAACCGGGGAGCTGTTTTTT.

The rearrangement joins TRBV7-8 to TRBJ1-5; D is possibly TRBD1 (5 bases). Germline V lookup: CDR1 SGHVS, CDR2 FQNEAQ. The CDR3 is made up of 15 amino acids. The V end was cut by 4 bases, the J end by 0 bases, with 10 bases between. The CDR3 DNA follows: TGTGCCAGCAGCTCCACAGGTACTAGCAATCAGCCCCAGCATTTT. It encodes CASSSTGTSNQPQHF.

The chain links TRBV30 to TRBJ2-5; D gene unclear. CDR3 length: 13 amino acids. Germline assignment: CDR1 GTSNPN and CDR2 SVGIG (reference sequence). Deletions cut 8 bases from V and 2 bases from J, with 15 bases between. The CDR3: CAIRIRVQETQYF. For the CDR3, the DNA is TGTGCCATCCGGATCCGGGTACAAGAGACCCAGTACTTC.

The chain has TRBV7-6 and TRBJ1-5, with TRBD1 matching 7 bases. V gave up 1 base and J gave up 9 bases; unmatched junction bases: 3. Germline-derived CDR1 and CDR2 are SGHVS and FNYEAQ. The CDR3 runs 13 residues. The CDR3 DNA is TGTGCCAGCAGCTTAGTATCAGGGGGGCCCCAGCATTTT. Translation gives CASSLVSGGPQHF.

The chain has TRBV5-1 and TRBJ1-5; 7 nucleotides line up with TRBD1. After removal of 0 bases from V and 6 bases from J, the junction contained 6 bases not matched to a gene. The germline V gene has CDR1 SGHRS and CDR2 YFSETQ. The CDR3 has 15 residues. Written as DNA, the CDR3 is TGCGCCAGCAGCTTGGTTACAGGGGCAGGTCAGCCCCAGCATTTT. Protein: CASSLVTGAGQPQHF.

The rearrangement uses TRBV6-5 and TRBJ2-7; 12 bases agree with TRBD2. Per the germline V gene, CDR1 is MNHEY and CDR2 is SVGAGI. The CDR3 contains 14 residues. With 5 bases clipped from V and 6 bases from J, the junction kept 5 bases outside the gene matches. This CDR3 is CASSEGLAGTEQYF. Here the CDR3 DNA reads TGTGCCAGCAGTGAAGGACTAGCGGGAACCGAGCAGTACTTC.

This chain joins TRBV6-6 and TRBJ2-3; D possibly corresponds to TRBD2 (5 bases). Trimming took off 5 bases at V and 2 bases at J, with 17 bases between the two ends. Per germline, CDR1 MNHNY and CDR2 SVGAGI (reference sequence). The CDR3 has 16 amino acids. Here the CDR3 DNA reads TGTGCCAGCAGTGGGTTGGCGGGCGCTAACACAGATACGCAGTATTTT. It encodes CASSGLAGANTDTQYF.

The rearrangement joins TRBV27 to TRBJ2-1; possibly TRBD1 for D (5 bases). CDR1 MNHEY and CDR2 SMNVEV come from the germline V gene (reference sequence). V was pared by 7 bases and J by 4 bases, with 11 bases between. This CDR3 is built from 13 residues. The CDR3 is CASTARQYNEQFF. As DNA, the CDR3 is TGTGCCAGCACCGCGCGACAGTACAATGAGCAGTTCTTC.

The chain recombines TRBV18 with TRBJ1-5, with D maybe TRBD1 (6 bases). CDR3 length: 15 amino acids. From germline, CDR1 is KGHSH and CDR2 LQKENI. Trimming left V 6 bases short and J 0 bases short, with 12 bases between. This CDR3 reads CASSPGGPSNQPQHF. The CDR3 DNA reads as TGTGCCAGCTCCCCCGGGGGGCCTAGCAATCAGCCCCAGCATTTT.

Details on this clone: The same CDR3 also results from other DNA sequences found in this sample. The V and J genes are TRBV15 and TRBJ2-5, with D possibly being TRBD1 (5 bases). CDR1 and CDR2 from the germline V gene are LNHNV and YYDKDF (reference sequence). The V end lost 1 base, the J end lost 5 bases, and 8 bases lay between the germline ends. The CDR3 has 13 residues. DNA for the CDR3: TGTGCCACCAGCAGAGGCTCAGGGGAGACCCAGTACTTC. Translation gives CATSRGSGETQYF.

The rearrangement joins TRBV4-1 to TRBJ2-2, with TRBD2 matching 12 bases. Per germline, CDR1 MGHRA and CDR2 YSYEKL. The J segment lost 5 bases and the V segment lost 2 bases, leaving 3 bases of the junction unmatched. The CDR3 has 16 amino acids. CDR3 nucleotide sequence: TGCGCCAGCAGCCAACAAGGGACTAGCGGGACCGGGGAGCTGTTTTTT. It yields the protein CASSQQGTSGTGELFF.

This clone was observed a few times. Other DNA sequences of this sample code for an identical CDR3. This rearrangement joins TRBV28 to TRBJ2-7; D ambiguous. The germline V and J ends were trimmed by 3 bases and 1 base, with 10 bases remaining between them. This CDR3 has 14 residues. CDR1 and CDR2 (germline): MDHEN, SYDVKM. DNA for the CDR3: TGTGCCAGCAGTTTTTCGGCATCTTCCTACGAGCAGTACTTC. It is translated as CASSFSASSYEQYF.

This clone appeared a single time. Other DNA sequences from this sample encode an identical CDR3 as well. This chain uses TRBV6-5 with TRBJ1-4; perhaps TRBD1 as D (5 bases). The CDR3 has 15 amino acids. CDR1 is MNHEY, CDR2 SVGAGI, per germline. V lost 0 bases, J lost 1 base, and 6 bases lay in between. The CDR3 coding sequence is TGTGCCAGCAGTTACTCGAGGGGAACTAATGAAAAACTGTTTTTT. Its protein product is CASSYSRGTNEKLFF.

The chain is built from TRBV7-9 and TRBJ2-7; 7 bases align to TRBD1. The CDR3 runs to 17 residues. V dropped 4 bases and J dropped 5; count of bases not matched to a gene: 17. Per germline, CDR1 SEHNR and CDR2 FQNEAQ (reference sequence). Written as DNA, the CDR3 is TGTGCCAGCAGCTCAATGGCGGGTAGACAGGGTGCTCACGAGCAGTACTTC. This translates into CASSSMAGRQGAHEQYF.

CDR3 nucleotides: TGTGCCAGTAGTATAGACGAGATCGTGACCGGGGAGCTGTTTTTT. This sequence encodes CASSIDEIVTGELFF. This chain links TRBV19 with TRBJ2-2, with unresolved D. Trimming cost V 0 bases and J 5 bases, with 10 bases left between them. This CDR3 has 15 amino acids. CDR1 and CDR2 from the germline V gene are LNHDA and SQIVND (reference sequence).

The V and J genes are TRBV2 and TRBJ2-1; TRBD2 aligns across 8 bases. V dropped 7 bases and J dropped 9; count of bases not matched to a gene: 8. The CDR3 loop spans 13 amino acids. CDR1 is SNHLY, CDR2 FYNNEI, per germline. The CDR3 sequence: CASKNEGLGEQFF. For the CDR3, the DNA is TGTGCCAGCAAAAACGAGGGACTAGGTGAGCAGTTCTTC.

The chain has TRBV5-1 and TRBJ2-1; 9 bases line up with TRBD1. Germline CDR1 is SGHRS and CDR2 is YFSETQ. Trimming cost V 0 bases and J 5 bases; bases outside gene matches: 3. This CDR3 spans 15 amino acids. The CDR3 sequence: CASSLETGGHNEQFF. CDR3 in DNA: TGCGCCAGCAGCTTGGAGACAGGGGGGCACAATGAGCAGTTCTTC.

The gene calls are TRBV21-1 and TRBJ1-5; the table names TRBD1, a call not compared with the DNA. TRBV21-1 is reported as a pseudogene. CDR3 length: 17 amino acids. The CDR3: CASSKEGPQGGKASQHF. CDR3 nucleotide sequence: TGTGCCAGCAGCAAAGAGGGTCCACAGGGTGGCAAGGCTTCCCAGCATTTT.

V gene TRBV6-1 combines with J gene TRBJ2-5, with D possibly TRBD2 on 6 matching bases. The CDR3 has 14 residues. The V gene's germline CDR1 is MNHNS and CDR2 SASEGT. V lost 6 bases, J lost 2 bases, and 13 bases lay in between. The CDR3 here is CASSAGSPQETQYF. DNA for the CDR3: TGTGCCAGCAGCGCCGGGAGCCCGCAAGAGACCCAGTACTTC.

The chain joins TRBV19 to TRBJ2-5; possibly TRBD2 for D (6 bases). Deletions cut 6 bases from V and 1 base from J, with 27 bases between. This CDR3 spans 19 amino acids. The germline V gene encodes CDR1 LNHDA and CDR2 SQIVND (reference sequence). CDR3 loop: CASSLKSREANPRQETQYF. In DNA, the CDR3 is TGTGCCAGTAGCCTAAAGAGCAGGGAGGCTAACCCTCGCCAAGAGACCCAGTACTTC.

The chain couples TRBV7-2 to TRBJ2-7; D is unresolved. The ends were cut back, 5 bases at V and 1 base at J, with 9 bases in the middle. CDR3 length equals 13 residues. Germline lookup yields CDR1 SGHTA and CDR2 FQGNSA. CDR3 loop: CASSPDTSYEQYF. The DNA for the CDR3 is TGTGCCAGCAGCCCTGACACGTCCTACGAGCAGTACTTC.

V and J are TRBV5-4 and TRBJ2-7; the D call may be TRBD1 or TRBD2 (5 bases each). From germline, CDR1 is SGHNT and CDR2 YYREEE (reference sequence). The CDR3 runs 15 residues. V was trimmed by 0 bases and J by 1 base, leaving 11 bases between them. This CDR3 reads CASSLVAGGSYEQYF. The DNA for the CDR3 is TGTGCCAGCAGCTTGGTGGCTGGGGGTTCCTACGAGCAGTACTTC.

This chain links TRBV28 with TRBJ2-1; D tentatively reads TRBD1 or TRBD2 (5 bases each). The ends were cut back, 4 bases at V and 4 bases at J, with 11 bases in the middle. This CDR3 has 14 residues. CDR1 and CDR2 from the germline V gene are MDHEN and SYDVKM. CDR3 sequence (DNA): TGTGCCAGCAGTTCCGGGACCGAATACAATGAGCAGTTCTTC. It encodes CASSSGTEYNEQFF.

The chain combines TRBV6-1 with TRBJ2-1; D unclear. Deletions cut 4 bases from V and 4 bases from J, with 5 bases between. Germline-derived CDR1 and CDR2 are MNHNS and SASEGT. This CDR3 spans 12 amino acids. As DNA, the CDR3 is TGTGCCAGCAGTGGCTCGTACAATGAGCAGTTCTTC. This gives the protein CASSGSYNEQFF.

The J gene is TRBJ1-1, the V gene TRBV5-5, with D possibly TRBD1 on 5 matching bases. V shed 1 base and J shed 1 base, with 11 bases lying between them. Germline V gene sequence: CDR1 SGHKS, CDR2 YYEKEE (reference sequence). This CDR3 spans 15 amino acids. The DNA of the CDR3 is TGTGCCAGCAGCTTGACGGGCGGGGGGAACACTGAAGCTTTCTTT. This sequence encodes CASSLTGGGNTEAFF.